Sequencing of this T cell receptor beta chain was carried out in a study of blood T cells in healthy people across ages. In the study overall: When template switching was applied, about one barcoded beta molecule was captured per two T cells.

Whole-study results and caveats: Donors of long life had a larger count of naive CD4+ cells and greater diversity than aged donors. Unsorted PBMCs blocked a conclusive comparison of naive and antigen-experienced cells. In these data, TCR beta diversity tracked strongly with naive T cell percentage.

Primers used in a second PCR of roughly 6 to 11 cycles were a sample-barcoded 5' primer and a J-beta primer mix. TCRdb reprocessed the 5' RACE reads via MiXCR and lists one record per CDR3 protein. The table includes 1.5 million to 2 million distinct CDR3 sequences, around 48% detected once. Notes on this clonotype: No antigen is known for it.

Germline assignment: CDR1 MNHEY and CDR2 SVGAGI. The CDR3 contains 14 residues. Trimming cost V 5 bases and J 11 bases, with 19 bases left between them. Sequenced sample: blood. The chain carries TRBV6-5 and TRBJ1-5, with D tentatively TRBD1 (5 bases). This TCR was recovered from a woman aged 40 to 50 in good health. CDR3 nucleotide sequence: TGTGCCAGCAGTCCGGGACGGGGCTTTTGGGCCCAGCATTTT. This translates into CASSPGRGFWAQHF.